This T cell receptor (beta chain) was documented in a study of beta chain features in type 1 diabetes. There are 13 residues in the CDR3. Trimming took 2 bases from V and 2 from J, leaving 6 bases between them. Germline V gene sequence: CDR1 SGHTA, CDR2 FQGTGA. As concerns this clone: The antigen is unknown. Different DNA sequences within this sample yield the same CDR3.

cDNA synthesis used the whole RNA isolate, giving expressed TCRB sequences. Produced via immunoSEQ multiplex PCR; TCRdb's table is partial and in-frame only. This table has hundreds of thousands of clones, 15% to 18% appearing once. Overall study results and limits: More deletions and fewer insertions at VDJ junctions were found in patients with type 1 diabetes.

The chain uses TRBV7-3 and TRBJ2-5; no clear D. Specimen: naive CD4+ T cells from blood. The clonotype originates from a man aged 18 to 30 in good health. The CDR3 protein is CASSLGRQETQYF. CDR3 coding DNA: TGTGCCAGCAGCTTAGGCCGTCAAGAGACCCAGTACTTC.